This TCR beta chain was obtained from a study of T-cell memory formation after mild COVID-19. General study points: Later expanders leaned CD4+, whereas clones that contracted between day 15 and 85 were balanced CD4/CD8.

Via MiXCR, TCRdb re-called the 5' RACE reads, giving one row per CDR3 protein. Of about 38,000 distinct CDR3 sequences listed, around 10% are singletons. This clonotype was picked up many times. The antigen remains unidentified. The CDR3 sequence is 13 residues long. Germline CDR1 and CDR2: MNHEY and SVGEGT. V shed 4 bases and J shed 0 bases, with 6 bases lying between them. Sequenced sample: PBMCs or a T cell subset sorted from them (not recorded which). The chain links TRBV6-2 or TRBV6-3 to TRBJ2-5; D gene ambiguous. The receptor was derived from a man between 18 and 29 years old who had mild COVID-19 (a few samples of this study predate the infection). Cell type and time point are not known. CDR3 loop: CASSWKDQETQYF. CDR3 DNA: TGTGCCAGCAGTTGGAAGGACCAAGAGACCCAGTACTTC.